This T cell receptor (beta chain) was identified during a study of early T cells in non-severe SARS-CoV-2 infection. One entry per CDR3 protein, called by TCRdb with MiXCR from the 5' RACE reads. The repertoire holds over 50,000 distinct CDR3 sequences, with 8.5% to 9.5% as singletons. Trimming left V 2 bases short and J 0 bases short, with 7 bases between. Germline values: CDR1 MNHNS, CDR2 SASEGT. The CDR3 runs to 14 residues. This sequence was found in an adult who was a healthcare worker with PCR-confirmed SARS-CoV-2 infection or an uninfected control (not recorded which). The source material was whole blood. The chain links TRBV6-1 to TRBJ1-1; D unclear. The CDR3 region is CASSEYSLNTEAFF. The CDR3, as DNA: TGTGCCAGCAGTGAATACAGTTTGAACACTGAAGCTTTCTTT.